What follows are 8 T cell receptor beta chains derived from one specimen sequenced in a study of T-cell memory formation after mild COVID-19. TCRdb passed the 5' RACE reads through MiXCR, listing each CDR3 protein once. The table lists about 110,000 distinct CDR3 sequences, 9.5% to 15% of them singletons. What was sequenced was PBMCs or a T cell subset sorted from them (not recorded which). The origin of the receptors is an adult woman who had mild COVID-19 (a few samples of this study predate the infection). Cell type and time point are not known.

The rearrangement joins TRBV4-3 to TRBJ2-1; TRBD2 is a possible D gene (6 bases). Trimming cost V 1 base and J 5 bases, with 15 bases left between them. Looked up from germline, CDR1 is LGHNA and CDR2 is YSLEER. The CDR3 extends over 16 amino acids. CDR3 in DNA: TGCGCCAGCAGCCAAGGGACTACCATACACGACAATGAGCAGTTCTTC. Translation gives CASSQGTTIHDNEQFF.

This clonotype has a handful of counts. The V and J genes are TRBV7-2 and TRBJ2-7; no reliable D call. Trimming pared 1 base from V and 7 bases from J, leaving 14 bases between. Per germline, CDR1 SGHTA and CDR2 FQGNSA. The CDR3 consists of 14 residues. CDR3 amino acids: CASSLVLPTLEQYF. The CDR3, as DNA: TGTGCCAGCAGCTTAGTCCTACCTACTCTGGAGCAGTACTTC.

This clonotype was picked up a small number of times. This sequence joins TRBV2 and TRBJ1-5, with D possibly matching TRBD1 (6 bases). Deletions cut 6 bases from V and 4 bases from J, with 19 bases between. The length of the CDR3 is 16 residues. Germline CDR1 reads SNHLY; CDR2 reads FYNNEI. Here the CDR3 reads CASRFEEGGWNQPQHF. CDR3 DNA: TGTGCCAGCAGATTCGAGGAGGGGGGGTGGAATCAGCCCCAGCATTTT.

The J gene is TRBJ1-1, the V gene TRBV7-6; D perhaps matches TRBD1 (5 bases). The CDR3 length is 16 residues. The germline gives CDR1 SGHVS, CDR2 FNYEAQ. Trimming removed 0 bases at V and 0 bases at J, with 11 bases between. CDR3 DNA sequence: TGTGCCAGCAGCTTAGCTAGGGGTCCCATGAACACTGAAGCTTTCTTT. This gives the protein CASSLARGPMNTEAFF.

This chain connects TRBV6-2 or TRBV6-3 to TRBJ2-3; 8 nucleotides match TRBD2. Germline CDR1 MNHEY, CDR2 SVGEGT. V shed 5 bases, J shed 6 bases, and the junction held 10 bases outside the gene matches. CDR3 length equals 15 residues. CDR3 loop: CASSNDGLARDTQYF. The CDR3 DNA reads as TGTGCCAGCAGTAACGACGGACTAGCCAGGGATACGCAGTATTTT.

Here the CDR3 DNA reads TGTGCCAGCGCTTGGACAGTATTCTCTGAAGCTTTCTTT. As protein: CASAWTVFSEAFF. This chain uses TRBV27 with TRBJ1-1, with a possible D match to TRBD1 (6 bases). Germline V gene data show CDR1 as MNHEY and CDR2 as SMNVEV (reference sequence). This CDR3 region has 13 residues. Trimming left V 8 bases short and J 6 bases short, with 16 bases between.

In its sample, this clonotype was seen a few times. The chain carries TRBV9 and TRBJ2-5; D is undetermined. Looked up from germline, CDR1 is SGDLS and CDR2 is YYNGEE. The CDR3 sequence is 15 residues long. V was clipped by 3 bases and J by 5 bases, with 17 bases between them. The CDR3 DNA follows: TGTGCCAGCAGCGGGGCTAGTCTCCCCGGGGAGACCCAGTACTTC. It yields the protein CASSGASLPGETQYF.

In its sample, this clonotype was seen many times. The chain links TRBV20-1 to TRBJ2-1; 9 bases agree with TRBD2. CDR1 and CDR2 (germline): DFQATT, SNEGSKA (reference sequence). V shed 4 bases, J shed 9 bases, and the junction held 10 bases outside the gene matches. The CDR3 has 14 amino acids. CDR3 nucleotides: TGCAGTGCTAACCCGAAGGGACTAGCCGGTGAGCAGTTCTTC. Its protein product is CSANPKGLAGEQFF.